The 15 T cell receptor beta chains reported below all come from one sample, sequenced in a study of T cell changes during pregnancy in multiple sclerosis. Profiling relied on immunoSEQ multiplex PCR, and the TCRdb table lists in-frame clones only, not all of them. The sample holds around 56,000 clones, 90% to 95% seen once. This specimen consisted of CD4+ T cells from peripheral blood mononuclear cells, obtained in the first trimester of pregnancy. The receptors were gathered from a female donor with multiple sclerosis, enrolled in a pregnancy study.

CDR3 DNA sequence: TGTGCCAGCGTCGGTAACAGGGCGAACACCGGGGAGCTGTTTTTT. The encoded protein is CASVGNRANTGELFF. The rearrangement uses TRBV6-1 and TRBJ2-2, with a possible D match to TRBD1 (6 bases). Germline V gene lookup returns CDR1 MNHNS and CDR2 SASEGT. The V and J ends lost 8 bases and 0 bases respectively, with 13 bases between them. The CDR3 covers 15 residues.

CDR3 DNA: TGTGCCAGCAGTACAGGGAGCTCCTACGAGCAGTACTTC. As protein: CASSTGSSYEQYF. The chain recombines TRBV6-5 with TRBJ2-7; perhaps TRBD1 as D (6 bases). Germline lookup yields CDR1 MNHEY and CDR2 SVGAGI. The CDR3 runs to 13 residues. V was pared by 5 bases and J by 0 bases, with 8 bases between.

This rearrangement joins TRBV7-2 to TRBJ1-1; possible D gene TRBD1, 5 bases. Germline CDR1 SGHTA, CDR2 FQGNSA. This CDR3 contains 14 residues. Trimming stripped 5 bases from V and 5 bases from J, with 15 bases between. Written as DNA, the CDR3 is TGTGCCAGCAGCGGAAATACCCGGGGGACTGAAGCTTTCTTT. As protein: CASSGNTRGTEAFF.

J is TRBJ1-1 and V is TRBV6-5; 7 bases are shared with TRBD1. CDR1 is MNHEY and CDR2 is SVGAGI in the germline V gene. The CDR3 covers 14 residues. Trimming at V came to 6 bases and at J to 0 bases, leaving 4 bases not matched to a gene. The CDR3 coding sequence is TGTGCCAGCAGCCAGACAGGGCTGAACACTGAAGCTTTCTTT. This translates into CASSQTGLNTEAFF.

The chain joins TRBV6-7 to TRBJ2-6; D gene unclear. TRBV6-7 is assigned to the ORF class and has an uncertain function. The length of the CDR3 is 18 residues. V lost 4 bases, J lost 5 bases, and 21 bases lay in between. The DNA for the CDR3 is TGTGCCAGCAGTTCACCGCAGCGTATTTACAATCGGGCCAACGTCCTGACTTTC. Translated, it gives CASSSPQRIYNRANVLTF.

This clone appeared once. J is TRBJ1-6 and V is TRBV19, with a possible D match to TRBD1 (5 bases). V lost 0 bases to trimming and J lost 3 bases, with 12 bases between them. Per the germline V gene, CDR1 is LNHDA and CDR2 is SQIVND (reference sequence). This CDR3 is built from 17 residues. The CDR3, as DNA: TGTGCCAGTAGTATAGATCGACAGCCAATCTATAATTCACCCCTCCACTTT. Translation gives CASSIDRQPIYNSPLHF.

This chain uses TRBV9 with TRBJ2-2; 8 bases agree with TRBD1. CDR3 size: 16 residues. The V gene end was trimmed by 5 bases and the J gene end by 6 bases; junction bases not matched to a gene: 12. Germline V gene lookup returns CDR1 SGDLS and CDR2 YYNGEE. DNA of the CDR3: TGTGCCAGCAGGGTATCGTCGACAGGGGTACCCGGGGAGCTGTTTTTT. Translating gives CASRVSSTGVPGELFF. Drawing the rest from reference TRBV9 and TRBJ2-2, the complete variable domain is DSGVTQTPKHLITATGQRVTLRCSPRSGDLSVYWYQQSLDQGLQFLIQYYNGEERAKGNILERFSAQQFPDLHSELNLSSLELGDSALYFCASRVSSTGVPGELFFGEGSRLTVL.

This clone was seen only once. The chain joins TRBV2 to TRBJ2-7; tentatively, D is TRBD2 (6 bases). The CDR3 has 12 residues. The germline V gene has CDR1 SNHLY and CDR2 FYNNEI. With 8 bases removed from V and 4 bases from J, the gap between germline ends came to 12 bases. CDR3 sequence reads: CASGLKEYEQYF. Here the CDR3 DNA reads TGTGCCAGCGGACTAAAGGAGTACGAGCAGTACTTC.

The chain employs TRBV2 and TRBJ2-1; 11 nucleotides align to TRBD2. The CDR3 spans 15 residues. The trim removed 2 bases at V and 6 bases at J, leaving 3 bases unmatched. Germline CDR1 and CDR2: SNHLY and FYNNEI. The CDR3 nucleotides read TGTGCCAGCAGTGAATTTAGCGGGGGGGCCAATGAGCAGTTCTTC. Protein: CASSEFSGGANEQFF.

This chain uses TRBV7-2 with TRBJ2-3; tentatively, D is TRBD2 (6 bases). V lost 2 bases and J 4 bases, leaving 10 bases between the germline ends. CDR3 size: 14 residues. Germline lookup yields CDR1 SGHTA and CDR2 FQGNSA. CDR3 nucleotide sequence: TGTGCCAGCAGCTTAATGGCGGGGCCAGATACGCAGTATTTT. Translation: CASSLMAGPDTQYF.

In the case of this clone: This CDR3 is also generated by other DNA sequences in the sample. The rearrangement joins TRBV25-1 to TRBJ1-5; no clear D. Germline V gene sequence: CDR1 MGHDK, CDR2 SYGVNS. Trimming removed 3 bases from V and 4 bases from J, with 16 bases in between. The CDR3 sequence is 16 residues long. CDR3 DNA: TGTGCCAGCAGTGAGTTTGGTAACGGTGAAAATCAGCCCCAGCATTTT. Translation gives CASSEFGNGENQPQHF.

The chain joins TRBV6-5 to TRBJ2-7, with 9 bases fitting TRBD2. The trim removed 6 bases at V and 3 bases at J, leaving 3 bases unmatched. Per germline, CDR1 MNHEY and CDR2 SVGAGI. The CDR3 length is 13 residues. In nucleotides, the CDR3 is TGTGCCAGCAGCCGCGGGGGGGACTACGAGCAGTACTTC. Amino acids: CASSRGGDYEQYF.

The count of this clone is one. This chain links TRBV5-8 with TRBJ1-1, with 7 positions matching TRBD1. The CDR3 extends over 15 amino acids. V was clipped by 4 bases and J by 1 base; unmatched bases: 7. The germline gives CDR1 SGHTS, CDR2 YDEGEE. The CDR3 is CASSAGQAKNTEAFF. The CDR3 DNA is TGTGCCAGCAGCGCTGGACAGGCCAAGAACACTGAAGCTTTCTTT.

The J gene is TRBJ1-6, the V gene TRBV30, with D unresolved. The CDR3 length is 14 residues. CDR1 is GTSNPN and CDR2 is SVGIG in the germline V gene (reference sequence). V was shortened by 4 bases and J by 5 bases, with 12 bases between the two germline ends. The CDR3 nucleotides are TGTGCCTGGAAGGCGAGGGATCATAATTCACCCCTCCACTTT. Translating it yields CAWKARDHNSPLHF.

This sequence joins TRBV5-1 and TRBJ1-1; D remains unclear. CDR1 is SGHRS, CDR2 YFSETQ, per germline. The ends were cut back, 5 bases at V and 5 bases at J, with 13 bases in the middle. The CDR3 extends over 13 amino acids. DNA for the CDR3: TGCGCCAGCAGAAACCAGGAGGGAACTGAAGCTTTCTTT. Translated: CASRNQEGTEAFF.